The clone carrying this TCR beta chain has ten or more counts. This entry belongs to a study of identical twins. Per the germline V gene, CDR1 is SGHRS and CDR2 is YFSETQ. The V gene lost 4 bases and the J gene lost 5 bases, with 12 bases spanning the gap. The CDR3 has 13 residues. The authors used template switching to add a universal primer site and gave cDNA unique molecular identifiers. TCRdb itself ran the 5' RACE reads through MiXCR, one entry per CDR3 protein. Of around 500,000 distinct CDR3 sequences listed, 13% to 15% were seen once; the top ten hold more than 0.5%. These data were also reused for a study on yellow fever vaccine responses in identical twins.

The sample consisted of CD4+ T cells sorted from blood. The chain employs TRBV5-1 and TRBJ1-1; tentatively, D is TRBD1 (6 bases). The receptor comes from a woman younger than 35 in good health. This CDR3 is CASSLQGSTEAFF. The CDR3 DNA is TGCGCCAGCAGCCTACAGGGATCAACTGAAGCTTTCTTT.